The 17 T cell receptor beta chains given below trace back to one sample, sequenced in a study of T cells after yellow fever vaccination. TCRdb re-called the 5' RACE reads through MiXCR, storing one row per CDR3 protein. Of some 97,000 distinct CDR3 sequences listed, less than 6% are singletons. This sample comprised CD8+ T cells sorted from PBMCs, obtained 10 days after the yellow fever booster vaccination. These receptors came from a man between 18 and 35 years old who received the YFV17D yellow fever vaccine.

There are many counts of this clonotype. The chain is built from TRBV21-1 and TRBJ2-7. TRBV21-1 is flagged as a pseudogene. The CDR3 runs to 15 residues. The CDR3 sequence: CASSKVRGRTYEQYV. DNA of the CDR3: TGTGCCAGCAGCAAAGTTCGAGGACGGACGTACGAGCAGTACGTC.

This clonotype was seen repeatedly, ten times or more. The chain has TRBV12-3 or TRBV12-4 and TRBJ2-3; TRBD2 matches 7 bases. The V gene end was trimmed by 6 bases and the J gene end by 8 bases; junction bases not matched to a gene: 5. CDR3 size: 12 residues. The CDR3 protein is CASSPRGVTQYF. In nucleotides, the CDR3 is TGTGCCAGCAGCCCCCGGGGGGTTACGCAGTATTTT.

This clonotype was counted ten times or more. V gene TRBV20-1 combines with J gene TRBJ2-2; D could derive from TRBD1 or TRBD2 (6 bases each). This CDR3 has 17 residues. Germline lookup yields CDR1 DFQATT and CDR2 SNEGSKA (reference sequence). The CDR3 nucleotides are TGCAGGAAATCTTTGGGGGGCAAATCGGGCTCCGGCGGGGAGCTGTTTTTT. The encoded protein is CRKSLGGKSGSGGELFF.

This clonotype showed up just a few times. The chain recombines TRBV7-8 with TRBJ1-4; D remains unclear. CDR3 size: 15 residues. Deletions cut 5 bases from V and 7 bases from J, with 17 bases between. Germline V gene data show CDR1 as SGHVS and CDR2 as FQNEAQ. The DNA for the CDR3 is TGTGCCAGCAGCCCACGGACCGACGCTCTTGAAAAACTGTTTTTT. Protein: CASSPRTDALEKLFF.

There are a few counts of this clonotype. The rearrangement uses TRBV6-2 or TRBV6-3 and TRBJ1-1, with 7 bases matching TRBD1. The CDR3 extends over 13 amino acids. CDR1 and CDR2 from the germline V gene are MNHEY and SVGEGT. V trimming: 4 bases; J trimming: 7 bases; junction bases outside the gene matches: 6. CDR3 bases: TGTGCCAGCAGTTCCGGACAGGCATTTGAAGCTTTCTTT. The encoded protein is CASSSGQAFEAFF.

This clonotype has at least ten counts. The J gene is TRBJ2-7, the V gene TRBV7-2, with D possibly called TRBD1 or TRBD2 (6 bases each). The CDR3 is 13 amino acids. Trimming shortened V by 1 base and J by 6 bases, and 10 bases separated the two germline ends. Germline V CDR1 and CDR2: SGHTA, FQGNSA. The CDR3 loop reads CASSLVGGGEQYF. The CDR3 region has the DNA TGTGCCAGCAGCTTAGTAGGAGGGGGCGAGCAGTACTTC.

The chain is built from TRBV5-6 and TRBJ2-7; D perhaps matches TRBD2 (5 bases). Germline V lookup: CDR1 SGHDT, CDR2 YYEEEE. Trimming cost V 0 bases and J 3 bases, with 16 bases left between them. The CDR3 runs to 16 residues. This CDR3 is CASSLDEGLQGYEQYV. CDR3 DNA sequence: TGTGCCAGCAGCTTGGACGAGGGCTTACAAGGCTACGAGCAGTACGTC.

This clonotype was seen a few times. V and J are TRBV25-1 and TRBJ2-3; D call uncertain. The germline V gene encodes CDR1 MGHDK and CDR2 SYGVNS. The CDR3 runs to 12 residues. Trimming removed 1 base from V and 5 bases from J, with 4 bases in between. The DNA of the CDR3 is TGTGCCAGCAGTGAATCCCTAGATACGCAGTATTTT. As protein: CASSESLDTQYF.

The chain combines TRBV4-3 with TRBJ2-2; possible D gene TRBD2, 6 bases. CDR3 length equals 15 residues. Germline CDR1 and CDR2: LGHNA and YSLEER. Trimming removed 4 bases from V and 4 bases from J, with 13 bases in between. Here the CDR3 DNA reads TGCGCCAGCAGCCCTCAAGGAGGGCCCACCGGGGAGCTGTTTTTT. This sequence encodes CASSPQGGPTGELFF.

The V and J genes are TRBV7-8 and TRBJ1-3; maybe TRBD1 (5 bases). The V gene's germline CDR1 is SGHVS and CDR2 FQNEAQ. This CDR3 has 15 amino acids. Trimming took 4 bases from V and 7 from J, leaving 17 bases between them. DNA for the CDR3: TGTGCCAGCAGCTCGCAGGCTAAGGGGCCTAACACCATATATTTT. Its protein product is CASSSQAKGPNTIYF.

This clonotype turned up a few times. In nucleotides, the CDR3 is TGTGCCATCAGTGAGTTCGGTGTCGCTGAAGCTTTCTTT. Amino acids: CAISEFGVAEAFF. The chain recombines TRBV10-3 with TRBJ1-1; the D is unclear. The V gene lost 1 base and the J gene lost 6 bases, with 9 bases spanning the gap. Germline values: CDR1 ENHRY, CDR2 SYGVKD. The CDR3 totals 13 residues.

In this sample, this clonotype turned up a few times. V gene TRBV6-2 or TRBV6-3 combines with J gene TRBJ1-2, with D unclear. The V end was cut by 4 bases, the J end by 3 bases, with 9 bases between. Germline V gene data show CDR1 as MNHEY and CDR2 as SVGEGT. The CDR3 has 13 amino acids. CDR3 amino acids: CASSFTWDYGYTF. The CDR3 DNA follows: TGTGCCAGCAGTTTTACTTGGGACTATGGCTACACCTTC.

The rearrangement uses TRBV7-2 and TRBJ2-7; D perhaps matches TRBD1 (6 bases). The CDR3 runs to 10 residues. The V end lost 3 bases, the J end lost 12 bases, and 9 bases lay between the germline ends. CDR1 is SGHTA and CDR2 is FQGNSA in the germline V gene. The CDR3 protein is CASSLGHLYF. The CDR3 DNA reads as TGTGCCAGCAGCTTGGGACATCTGTACTTC.

The CDR3 reads CASSPIQGGSDTQYF. The CDR3 bases are TGCGCCAGCAGCCCAATACAGGGGGGATCAGATACGCAGTATTTT. The chain joins TRBV4-3 to TRBJ2-3; 8 positions agree with TRBD1. V lost 4 bases to trimming and J lost 4 bases; unmatched junction nucleotides: 7. From germline, CDR1 is LGHNA and CDR2 YSLEER. CDR3 length: 15 amino acids.

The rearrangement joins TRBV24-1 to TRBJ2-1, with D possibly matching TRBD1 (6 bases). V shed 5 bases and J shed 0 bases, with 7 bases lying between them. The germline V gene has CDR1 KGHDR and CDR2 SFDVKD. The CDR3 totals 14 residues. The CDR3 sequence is CATSVGGSYNEQFF. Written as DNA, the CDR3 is TGTGCCACCAGTGTAGGGGGCTCCTACAATGAGCAGTTCTTC.

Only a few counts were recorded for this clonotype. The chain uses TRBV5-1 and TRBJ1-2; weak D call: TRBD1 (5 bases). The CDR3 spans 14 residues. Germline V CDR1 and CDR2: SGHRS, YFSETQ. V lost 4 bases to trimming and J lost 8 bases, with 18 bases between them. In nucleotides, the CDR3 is TGCGCCAGCAGCCCAGACAGCCCCTGGGACGGCTACACCTTC. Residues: CASSPDSPWDGYTF. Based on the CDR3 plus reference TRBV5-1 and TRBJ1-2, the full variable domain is KAGVTQTPRYLIKTRGQQVTLSCSPISGHRSVSWYQQTPGQGLQFLFEYFSETQRNKGNFPGRFSGRQFSNSRSEMNVSTLELGDSALYLCASSPDSPWDGYTFGSGTRLTVV.

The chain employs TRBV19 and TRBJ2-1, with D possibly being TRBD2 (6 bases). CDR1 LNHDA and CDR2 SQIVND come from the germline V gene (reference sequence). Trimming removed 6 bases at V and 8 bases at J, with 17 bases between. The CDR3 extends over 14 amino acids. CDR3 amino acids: CASRITELAHEQFF. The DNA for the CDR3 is TGTGCCAGTAGGATCACGGAACTAGCTCATGAGCAGTTCTTC.